This is a list of T cell receptor beta chains from one sample in a study of T cell responses to AZD1222 COVID-19 vaccine. Measured with immunoSEQ multiplex PCR; TCRdb has only the in-frame clones, and not every one. The table includes about 200,000 clones, 88% detected once. This sample comprised peripheral blood, obtained on day 0 of AZD1222 vaccination. These TCRs come from an adult in good health. CDR3s include the opening cysteine and the closing phenylalanine or tryptophan. Fields, in order: V gene, J gene, D gene, clone size, CDR3 DNA, CDR3 protein. The D gene is left open where the match is weak. Expanded clones are given a class, and other clones once, few, many or no size at all.

TRBV14	TRBJ2-5	.	.	TGTGCCAGCAGCCAAGAGATACAGGAGACCCAGTACTTC	CASSQEIQETQYF
TRBV9	TRBJ1-1	.	.	TGTGCCAGCAGCGTAGCGCAGGTTGCGAACACTGAAGCTTTCTTT	CASSVAQVANTEAFF
TRBV6-1	TRBJ1-1	.	.	TGTGCCAGCAGTGAATCTCTAAACACTGAAGCTTTCTTT	CASSESLNTEAFF
TRBV6-5	TRBJ1-2	.	.	TGTGCCACCCTCGACTATGGCTACACCTTC	CATLDYGYTF
TRBV7-9	TRBJ2-2	.	.	TGTGCCAGCAGCCGGACCGCGAACACCGGGGAGCTGTTTTTT	CASSRTANTGELFF
TRBV7-3	TRBJ2-7	.	once	TGTGCCAGCAGCTTAGAACCGTCGGCCGAGCAGTACTTC	CASSLEPSAEQYF
TRBV5-1	TRBJ1-4	.	.	TGCGCCAGCAGCTTAGGGACAACTAATGAAAAACTGTTTTTT	CASSLGTTNEKLFF
TRBV7-2	TRBJ1-2	.	.	TGTGCCAGCAGCGCGGGGACCTACTATGGCTACACCTTC	CASSAGTYYGYTF
TRBV11-3	TRBJ2-2	.	once	TGTGCCAGCAGCTCGGGGGTGGCCGGGGAGCTGTTTTTT	CASSSGVAGELFF
TRBV28	TRBJ2-3	TRBD2	.	TGTGCCAGCAACTTAGCGGGGGGCACAGATACGCAGTATTTT	CASNLAGGTDTQYF
TRBV5-1	TRBJ2-2	TRBD1	.	TGCGCCAGCGAGACAGGGGGCTCCGGGGAGCTGTTTTTT	CASETGGSGELFF
TRBV6-5	TRBJ1-1	TRBD1	.	TGTGCCAGCAGTACGAACAGGGGAGTAGCTGAAGCTTTCTTT	CASSTNRGVAEAFF
TRBV9	TRBJ1-4	.	once	TGTGCCAGCAGCGACGGGACGGAAGTTGAAAAACTGTTTTTT	CASSDGTEVEKLFF
TRBV6-5	TRBJ1-5	.	.	TGTGCCAGCAGTTACGGGGTAGGGAATCAGCCCCAGCATTTT	CASSYGVGNQPQHF
TRBV27	TRBJ2-7	TRBD1	.	TGTGCCACGAAATCGACAGGGACCTCCTACGAGCAGTACTTC	CATKSTGTSYEQYF
TRBV7-9	TRBJ2-3	.	once	TGTGCCAGCAGCTTAGGGTTTGGACTATCCACAGATACGCAGTATTTT	CASSLGFGLSTDTQYF
TRBV28	TRBJ2-7	.	.	TGTGCCAGCAGTTTATGGGGACTGACCTACGAGCAGTACTTC	CASSLWGLTYEQYF
TRBV2	TRBJ2-1	.	once	TGTGCCAGCAGTACTAAAACAGGTTTGGGCAATGAGCAGTTCTTC	CASSTKTGLGNEQFF
TRBV19	TRBJ2-3	TRBD2	.	TGTGCCACCACTAGCGGGGGGCTCCCTAGCACAGATACGCAGTATTTT	CATTSGGLPSTDTQYF